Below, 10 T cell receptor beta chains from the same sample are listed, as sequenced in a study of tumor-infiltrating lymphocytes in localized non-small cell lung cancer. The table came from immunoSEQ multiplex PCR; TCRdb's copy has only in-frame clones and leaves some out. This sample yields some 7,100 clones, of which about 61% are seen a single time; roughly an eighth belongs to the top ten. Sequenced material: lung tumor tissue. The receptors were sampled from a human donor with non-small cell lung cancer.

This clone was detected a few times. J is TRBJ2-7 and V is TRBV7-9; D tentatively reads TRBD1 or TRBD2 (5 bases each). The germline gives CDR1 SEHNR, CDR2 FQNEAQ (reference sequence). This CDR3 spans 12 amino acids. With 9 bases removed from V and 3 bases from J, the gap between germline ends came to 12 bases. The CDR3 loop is CASGDGNYEQYF. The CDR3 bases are TGTGCCAGTGGGGACGGAAACTACGAGCAGTACTTC.

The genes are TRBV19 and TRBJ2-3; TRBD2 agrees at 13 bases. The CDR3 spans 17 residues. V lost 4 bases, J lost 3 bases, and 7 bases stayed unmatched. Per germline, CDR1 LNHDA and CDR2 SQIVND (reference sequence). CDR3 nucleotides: TGTGCCAGTAGTACTAGACTAGCGGGAGGATGGACAGATACGCAGTATTTT. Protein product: CASSTRLAGGWTDTQYF.

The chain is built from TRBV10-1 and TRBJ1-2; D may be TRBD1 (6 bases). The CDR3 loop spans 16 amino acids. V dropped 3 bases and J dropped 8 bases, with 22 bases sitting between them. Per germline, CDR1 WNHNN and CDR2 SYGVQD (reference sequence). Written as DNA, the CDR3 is TGCGCCAGCAGTGATAATAACGTCCAGGGGCCTAGAGGCTACACCTTC. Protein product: CASSDNNVQGPRGYTF.

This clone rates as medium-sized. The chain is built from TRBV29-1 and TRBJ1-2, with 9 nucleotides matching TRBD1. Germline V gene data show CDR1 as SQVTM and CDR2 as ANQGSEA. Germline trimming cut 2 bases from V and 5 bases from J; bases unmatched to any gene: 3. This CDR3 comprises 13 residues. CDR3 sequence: CSVETGGPYGYTF. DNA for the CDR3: TGCAGCGTTGAAACAGGGGGCCCGTATGGCTACACCTTC.

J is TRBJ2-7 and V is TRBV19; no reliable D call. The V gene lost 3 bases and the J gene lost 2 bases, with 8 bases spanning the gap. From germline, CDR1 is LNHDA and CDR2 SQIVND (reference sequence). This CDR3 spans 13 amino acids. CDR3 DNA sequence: TGTGCCAGTAGTATGCGGCGGACCTACGAGCAGTACTTC. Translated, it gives CASSMRRTYEQYF.

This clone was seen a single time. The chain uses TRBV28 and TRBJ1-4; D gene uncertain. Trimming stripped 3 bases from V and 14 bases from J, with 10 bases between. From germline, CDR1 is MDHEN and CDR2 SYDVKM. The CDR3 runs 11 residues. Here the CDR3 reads CASSFGGKLFF. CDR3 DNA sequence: TGTGCCAGCAGTTTCGGTGGAAAGCTGTTTTTT.

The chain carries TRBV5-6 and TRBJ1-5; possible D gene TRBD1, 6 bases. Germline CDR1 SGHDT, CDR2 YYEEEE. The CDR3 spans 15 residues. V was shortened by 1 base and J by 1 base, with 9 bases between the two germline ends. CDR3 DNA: TGTGCCAGCAGCTTGACAGGGATCAGCAATCAGCCCCAGCATTTT. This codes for CASSLTGISNQPQHF.

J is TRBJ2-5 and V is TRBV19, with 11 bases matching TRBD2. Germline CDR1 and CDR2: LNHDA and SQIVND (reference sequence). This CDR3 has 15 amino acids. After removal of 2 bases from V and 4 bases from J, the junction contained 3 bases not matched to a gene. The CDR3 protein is CASSITSGSGETQYF. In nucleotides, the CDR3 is TGTGCCAGTAGTATAACTAGCGGGAGTGGAGAGACCCAGTACTTC.

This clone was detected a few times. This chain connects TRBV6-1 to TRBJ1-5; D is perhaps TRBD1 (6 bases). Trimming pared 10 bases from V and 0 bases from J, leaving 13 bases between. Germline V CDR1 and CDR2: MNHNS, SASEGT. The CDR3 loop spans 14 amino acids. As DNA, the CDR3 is TGTGCCACCTGGACAGCAAATAGCAATCAGCCCCAGCATTTT. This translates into CATWTANSNQPQHF.

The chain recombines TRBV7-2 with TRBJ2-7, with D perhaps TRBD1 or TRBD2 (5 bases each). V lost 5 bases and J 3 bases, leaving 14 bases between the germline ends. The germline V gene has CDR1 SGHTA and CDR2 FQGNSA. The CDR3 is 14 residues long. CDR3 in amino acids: CASSDQRDLYEQYF. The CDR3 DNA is TGTGCCAGCAGCGACCAAAGGGACCTCTACGAGCAGTACTTC.